Shown below are 25 T cell receptor beta chains from a single sample sequenced in a study of cytomegalovirus exposure and HLA in healthy donors. The PCR had 60 Vbeta and 13 Jbeta primers. The method was immunoSEQ multiplex PCR; TCRdb's version includes in-frame clones alone and lacks a portion of them. The sample has around 130,000 clones; about 71% are singletons. The source material was PBMCs. Every receptor here comes from a woman aged 55-69 years in good health and CMV-seropositive.

This rearrangement joins TRBV6-6 to TRBJ2-1, with TRBD2 matching 10 bases. In germline, CDR1 is MNHNY, CDR2 SVGAGI (reference sequence). Trimming cost V 6 bases and J 4 bases; bases outside gene matches: 9. The CDR3 is made up of 16 amino acids. CDR3 amino acids: CASSNTLAGSYNEQFF. The CDR3 coding sequence is TGTGCCAGCAGCAATACACTAGCGGGGTCGTACAATGAGCAGTTCTTC.

This clone was detected only a few times. The chain combines TRBV27 with TRBJ1-5, with D unclear. CDR3 length equals 14 residues. Germline V gene data show CDR1 as MNHEY and CDR2 as SMNVEV (reference sequence). V shed 7 bases and J shed 2 bases, with 12 bases lying between them. CDR3 loop: CASTNSVGNQPQHF. The DNA for the CDR3 is TGTGCCAGCACCAACTCCGTGGGCAATCAGCCCCAGCATTTT.

The gene calls are TRBV10-1 and TRBJ2-5; 7 nucleotides line up with TRBD1. The CDR3 sequence is 15 residues long. J was trimmed by 5 bases and V by 0 bases; bases with no gene match: 6. Germline assignment: CDR1 WNHNN and CDR2 SYGVQD (reference sequence). CDR3: CASSESRQGGETQYF. DNA of the CDR3: TGCGCCAGCAGTGAGTCGAGACAGGGCGGGGAGACCCAGTACTTC.

The chain carries TRBV28 and TRBJ1-1; 8 bases line up with TRBD1. Germline V gene lookup returns CDR1 MDHEN and CDR2 SYDVKM. Trimming at V came to 2 bases and at J to 6 bases, leaving 11 bases not matched to a gene. The CDR3 extends over 16 amino acids. The CDR3 DNA reads TGTGCCAGCAGTTTAGAAAGGAACAGGGGGAATCCTGAAGCTTTCTTT. Amino acids: CASSLERNRGNPEAFF. Based on the CDR3 plus reference TRBV28 and TRBJ1-1, the full variable domain is DVKVTQSSRYLVKRTGEKVFLECVQDMDHENMFWYRQDPGLGLRLIYFSYDVKMKEKGDIPEGYSVSREKKERFSLILESASTNQTSMYLCASSLERNRGNPEAFFGQGTRLTVV.

The chain couples TRBV9 to TRBJ2-3; the D is unclear. Germline values: CDR1 SGDLS, CDR2 YYNGEE. The V gene lost 0 bases and the J gene lost 5 bases, with 4 bases spanning the gap. The CDR3 totals 12 residues. This CDR3 reads CASSVDIDTQYF. DNA of the CDR3: TGTGCCAGCAGCGTAGATATAGATACGCAGTATTTT.

The chain carries TRBV11-2 and TRBJ2-7; D perhaps matches TRBD2 (6 bases). The CDR3 loop spans 14 amino acids. Germline CDR1 and CDR2: SGHAT and FQNNGV. Trimming pared 0 bases from V and 6 bases from J, leaving 12 bases between. CDR3 coding DNA: TGTGCCAGCAGCTTAGACTGGAGGGGTCTCGAGCAGTACTTC. This gives the protein CASSLDWRGLEQYF.

This chain links TRBV7-9 with TRBJ1-5, with unresolved D. Trimming removed 5 bases from V and 6 bases from J, with 11 bases in between. Germline CDR1 reads SEHNR; CDR2 reads FQNEAQ (reference sequence). The CDR3 has 13 residues. The DNA for the CDR3 is TGTGCCAGCAGCCGAGGTGGGTCTCAGCCCCAGCATTTT. As protein: CASSRGGSQPQHF.

The gene calls are TRBV6-6 and TRBJ1-1; unclear D gene. The CDR3 contains 13 residues. Germline V gene lookup returns CDR1 MNHNY and CDR2 SVGAGI (reference sequence). The V end was cut by 4 bases, the J end by 2 bases, with 8 bases between. The CDR3 nucleotides read TGTGCCAGCAGTTTACTAGAAAACACTGAAGCTTTCTTT. Translation gives CASSLLENTEAFF.

V gene TRBV19 combines with J gene TRBJ1-5, with 9 bases matching TRBD1. The CDR3 is 17 residues long. Per the germline V gene, CDR1 is LNHDA and CDR2 is SQIVND (reference sequence). Trimming took 6 bases from V and 2 from J; bases not matched to a gene: 11. CDR3 bases: TGTGCCAGTAGCCGTTATACAGGGGGCGCGGGCAATCAGCCCCAGCATTTT. Translation: CASSRYTGGAGNQPQHF.

This clone was picked up a small number of times. V is TRBV27 and J is TRBJ1-1, with 10 bases identical to TRBD1. Germline CDR1 reads MNHEY; CDR2 reads SMNVEV (reference sequence). The trim removed 5 bases at V and 5 bases at J, leaving 8 bases unmatched. This CDR3 has 15 residues. The CDR3 DNA reads TGTGCCAGCAGTACCCGACGGACAGGGGGAACTGAAGCTTTCTTT. It is translated as CASSTRRTGGTEAFF.

This sequence joins TRBV5-6 and TRBJ2-7; D is ambiguous. The CDR3 has 15 residues. Germline CDR1 reads SGHDT; CDR2 reads YYEEEE. Deletions cut 0 bases from V and 5 bases from J, with 15 bases between. CDR3 region: CASSLVLTVPHEQYF. Written as DNA, the CDR3 is TGTGCCAGCAGCTTGGTCCTAACAGTCCCCCACGAGCAGTACTTC.

The CDR3 sequence: CASIAVYGYTF. CDR3 in DNA: TGTGCCAGCATAGCGGTCTATGGCTACACCTTC. The J gene is TRBJ1-2, the V gene TRBV6-5; D ambiguous. The V end was cut by 7 bases, the J end by 4 bases, with 7 bases between. The CDR3 sequence is 11 residues long. From germline, CDR1 is MNHEY and CDR2 SVGAGI.

This clone was recorded a few times. The chain is built from TRBV9 and TRBJ2-1; 8 nucleotides align to TRBD1. CDR1 and CDR2 (germline): SGDLS, YYNGEE. The CDR3 has 18 residues. J lost 1 base, V lost 0 bases, and 9 bases had no gene match. The CDR3 DNA follows: TGTGCCAGCAGCGTAGGAGCAGGGGGCGGTGAGTCCTACAATGAGCAGTTCTTC. It encodes CASSVGAGGGESYNEQFF. The entire variable domain, with the rest obtained from reference TRBV9 and TRBJ2-1, is as follows: DSGVTQTPKHLITATGQRVTLRCSPRSGDLSVYWYQQSLDQGLQFLIQYYNGEERAKGNILERFSAQQFPDLHSELNLSSLELGDSALYFCASSVGAGGGESYNEQFFGPGTRLTVL.

V usage is TRBV6-5 and J usage is TRBJ1-1; D is ambiguous. V dropped 5 bases and J dropped 3 bases, with 16 bases sitting between them. This CDR3 region has 15 residues. Germline V CDR1 and CDR2: MNHEY, SVGAGI. CDR3 sequence reads: CASSPHSGRYTEAFF. The CDR3 DNA is TGTGCCAGCAGTCCCCATAGTGGTCGGTACACTGAAGCTTTCTTT.

This clone showed up just a few times. The chain employs TRBV29-1 and TRBJ2-2; possible D gene TRBD1, 5 bases. CDR3 length equals 13 residues. Trimming removed 3 bases at V and 5 bases at J, with 10 bases between. Germline CDR1 and CDR2: SQVTM and ANQGSEA. CDR3 loop: CSVDREGTGELFF. CDR3 sequence (DNA): TGCAGCGTTGACAGGGAAGGAACCGGGGAGCTGTTTTTT.

The chain has TRBV5-1 and TRBJ2-3; a possible D gene is TRBD2 (7 bases). V lost 0 bases to trimming and J lost 5 bases, with 16 bases between them. The CDR3 runs to 16 residues. Germline CDR1 SGHRS, CDR2 YFSETQ. For the CDR3, the DNA is TGCGCCAGCAGCTTGGCCCGGGCGGGGGCGGGAGATACGCAGTATTTT. The encoded protein is CASSLARAGAGDTQYF.

The V gene is TRBV9, the J gene TRBJ1-6; 9 bases agree with TRBD1. The CDR3 is 17 residues long. Germline V CDR1 and CDR2: SGDLS, YYNGEE. J lost 3 bases, V lost 2 bases, and 6 bases had no gene match. This CDR3 reads CASSVAGTGFYNSPLHF. The DNA for the CDR3 is TGTGCCAGCAGCGTCGCCGGGACAGGGTTCTATAATTCACCCCTCCACTTT.

This sequence joins TRBV5-4 and TRBJ2-5; possible D gene TRBD2, 6 bases. V was trimmed by 0 bases and J by 5 bases, leaving 20 bases between them. This CDR3 is built from 17 residues. Germline loops: CDR1 SGHNT, CDR2 YYREEE (reference sequence). The CDR3 protein is CASSLGGTAAGGETQYF. The CDR3 DNA sequence: TGTGCCAGCAGCTTGGGGGGGACGGCAGCAGGAGGGGAGACCCAGTACTTC.

This sequence joins TRBV7-9 and TRBJ2-1, with a possible D match to TRBD2 (5 bases). The V and J ends lost 1 base and 0 bases respectively, with 19 bases between them. Germline CDR1 SEHNR, CDR2 FQNEAQ (reference sequence). This CDR3 spans 19 amino acids. The chain's CDR3 is CASSLDYGDTTSSYNEQFF. DNA of the CDR3: TGTGCCAGCAGCTTAGACTACGGTGATACCACTAGCTCCTACAATGAGCAGTTCTTC.

The chain combines TRBV28 with TRBJ1-5; D gene ambiguous. CDR1 MDHEN and CDR2 SYDVKM come from the germline V gene. The CDR3 runs to 14 residues. Trimming took off 4 bases at V and 0 bases at J, with 7 bases between the two ends. The CDR3 nucleotides read TGTGCCAGCAGTTCTACGAATAGCAATCAGCCCCAGCATTTT. It codes for CASSSTNSNQPQHF.

This chain connects TRBV6-5 to TRBJ1-1, with 8 nucleotides matching TRBD1. Looked up from germline, CDR1 is MNHEY and CDR2 is SVGAGI. The CDR3 totals 14 residues. V lost 6 bases to trimming and J lost 0 bases; unmatched junction nucleotides: 3. The CDR3 loop reads CASRRTGMNTEAFF. CDR3 in DNA: TGTGCCAGCAGGAGGACAGGGATGAACACTGAAGCTTTCTTT.

The chain uses TRBV7-9 and TRBJ1-1; D unclear. Per the germline V gene, CDR1 is SEHNR and CDR2 is FQNEAQ (reference sequence). Deletions cut 3 bases from V and 0 bases from J, with 2 bases between. CDR3 length equals 12 residues. As DNA, the CDR3 is TGTGCCAGCAGCTTCATGAACACTGAAGCTTTCTTT. As protein: CASSFMNTEAFF.

This clone was observed a few times. J is TRBJ2-3 and V is TRBV4-1, with TRBD2 matching 11 bases. The CDR3 is 20 residues long. CDR1 and CDR2 from the germline V gene are MGHRA and YSYEKL. Trimming cost V 4 bases and J 3 bases; bases outside gene matches: 18. The CDR3 sequence is CASSLRPLAGGRIRTDTQYF. The CDR3, as DNA: TGCGCCAGCAGCCTCCGGCCGCTAGCGGGGGGTCGGATCCGAACAGATACGCAGTATTTT.

The V gene is TRBV5-4, the J gene TRBJ1-1; TRBD1 might be the D (5 bases). Looked up from germline, CDR1 is SGHNT and CDR2 is YYREEE (reference sequence). With 4 bases removed from V and 2 bases from J, the gap between germline ends came to 15 bases. The CDR3 runs 15 residues. The CDR3, as DNA: TGTGCCAGCAGCGCCGCATGGACAACCAACACTGAAGCTTTCTTT. It specifies CASSAAWTTNTEAFF. Full variable domain (remainder filled in from reference TRBV5-4 and TRBJ1-1): ETGVTQSPTHLIKTRGQQVTLRCSSQSGHNTVSWYQQALGQGPQFIFQYYREEENGRGNFPPRFSGLQFPNYSSELNVNALELDDSALYLCASSAAWTTNTEAFFGQGTRLTVV.

In its sample, this clone was seen once. The rearrangement uses TRBV20-1 and TRBJ2-5; D remains ambiguous. CDR1 and CDR2 (germline): DFQATT, SNEGSKA (reference sequence). The CDR3 totals 8 residues. V was trimmed by 6 bases and J by 13 bases, leaving 9 bases between them. CDR3 sequence: CSALWRYF. CDR3 bases: TGCAGTGCGCTCTGGAGGTACTTC.